This T cell receptor beta chain was captured in a study of blood T cell repertoires in COVID-19. Whole-study context: The United States, Italy and Spain were the sources of the acute and convalescent COVID-19 samples. Nucleic acid was either cDNA or gDNA, and it came from T cells, B-cell-depleted T cells, or PBMCs.

Per the original data handling: Estimates of nucleated cell counts were drawn from the amplification of reference gene primers. Some clones are missing from TCRdb's copy, which holds only in-frame ones; the method was immunoSEQ multiplex PCR. V, J and clone size derive from that table, while D and trimming were established from the DNA sequence. The data show fewer than 70,000 clones, 89% seen once. With V trimmed by 5 bases and J by 4 bases, 13 bases remained unmatched. Germline-derived CDR1 and CDR2 are SGHAT and FQNNGV. The length of the CDR3 is 19 residues. The TCR comes from a man between 45 and 60 years old with active COVID-19. Sample: peripheral blood. The rearrangement uses TRBV11-2 and TRBJ2-1, with 14 positions matching TRBD2. As DNA, the CDR3 is TGTGCCAGCAGCCCAGATCGACTAGCGGGGGGGAAATTTTACAATGAGCAGTTCTTC. It encodes CASSPDRLAGGKFYNEQFF.